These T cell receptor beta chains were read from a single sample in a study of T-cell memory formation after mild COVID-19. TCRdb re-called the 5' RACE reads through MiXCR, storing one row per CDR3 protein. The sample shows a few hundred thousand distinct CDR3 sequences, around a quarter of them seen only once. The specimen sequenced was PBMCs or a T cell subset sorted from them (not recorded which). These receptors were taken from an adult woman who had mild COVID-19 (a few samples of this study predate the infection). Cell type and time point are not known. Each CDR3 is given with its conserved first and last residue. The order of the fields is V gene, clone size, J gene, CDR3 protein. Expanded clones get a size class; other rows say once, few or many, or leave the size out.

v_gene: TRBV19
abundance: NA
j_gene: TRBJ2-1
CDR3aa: CASSIDAVYNEQFF

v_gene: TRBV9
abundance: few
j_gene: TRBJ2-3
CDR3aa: CASSVVGGTDTQYF

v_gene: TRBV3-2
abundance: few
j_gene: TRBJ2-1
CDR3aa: CASSQECPGQYNEQFF

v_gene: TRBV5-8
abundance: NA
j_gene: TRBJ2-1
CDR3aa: CASGLSSGPYNEQFF

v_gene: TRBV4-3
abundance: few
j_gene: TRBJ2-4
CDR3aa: CASSYNGRAGNIQYF

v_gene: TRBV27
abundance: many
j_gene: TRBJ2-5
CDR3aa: CASGGETQYF

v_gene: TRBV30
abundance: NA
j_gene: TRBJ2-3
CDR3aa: CAWSRGTSGPDTQYF

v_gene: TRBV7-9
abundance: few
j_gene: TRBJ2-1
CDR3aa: CASSFGVWEQFF

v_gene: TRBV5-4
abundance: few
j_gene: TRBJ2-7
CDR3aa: CASSLDTYSYEQYF

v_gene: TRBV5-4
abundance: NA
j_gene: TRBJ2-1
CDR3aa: CASSHSWGGAYNEQFF

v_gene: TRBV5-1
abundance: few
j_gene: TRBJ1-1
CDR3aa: CASSSSLWSGATEAFF

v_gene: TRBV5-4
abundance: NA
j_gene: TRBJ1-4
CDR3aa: CASSLGGRGEEKLFF

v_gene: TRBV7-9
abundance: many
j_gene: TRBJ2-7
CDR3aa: CASSLGLNYEQYF

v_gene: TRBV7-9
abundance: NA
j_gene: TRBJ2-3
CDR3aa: CASSLKLAGGPGTDTQYF

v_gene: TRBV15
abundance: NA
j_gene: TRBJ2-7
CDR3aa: CATSRDNGKGTYEQYF

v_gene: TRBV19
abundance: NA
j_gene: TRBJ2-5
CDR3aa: CASSISARETQYF

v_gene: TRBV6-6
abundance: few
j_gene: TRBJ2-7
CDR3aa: CASGPRGLEQYF

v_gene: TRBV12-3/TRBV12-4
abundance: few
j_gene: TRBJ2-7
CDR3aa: CASVTGPPYEQYF

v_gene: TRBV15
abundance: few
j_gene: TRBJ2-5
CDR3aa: CATSRGGRQPGTQYF

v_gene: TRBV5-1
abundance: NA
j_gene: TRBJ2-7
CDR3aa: CASSFEGDEQYF

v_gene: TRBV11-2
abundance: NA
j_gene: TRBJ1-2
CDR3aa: CASSPSSFGGPYGYTF

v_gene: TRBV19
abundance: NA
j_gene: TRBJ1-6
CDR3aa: CASTDAGIGSPLHF

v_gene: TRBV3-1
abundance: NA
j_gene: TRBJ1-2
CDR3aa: CASSHTTGANYGYTF

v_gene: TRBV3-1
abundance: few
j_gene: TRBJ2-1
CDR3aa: CASSQDRIAGGGNNEQFF

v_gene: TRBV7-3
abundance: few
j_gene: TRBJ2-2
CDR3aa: CASSLMSGEGELFF

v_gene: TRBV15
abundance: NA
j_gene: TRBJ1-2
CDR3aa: CATNIWTGENYGYTF

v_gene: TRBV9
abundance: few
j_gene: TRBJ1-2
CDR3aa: CASSVGDGPYGYTF

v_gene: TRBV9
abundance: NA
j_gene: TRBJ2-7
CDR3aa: CASSEGLAAEQYF

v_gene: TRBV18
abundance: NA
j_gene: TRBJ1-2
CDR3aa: CASSPPAIPKTGYTF

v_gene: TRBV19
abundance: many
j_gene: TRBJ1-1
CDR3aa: CASINTEGNTEAFF

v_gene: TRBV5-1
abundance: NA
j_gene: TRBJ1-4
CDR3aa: CASSLERGREKLFF

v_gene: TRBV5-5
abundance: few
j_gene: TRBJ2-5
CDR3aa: CASSLGALAAQETQYF

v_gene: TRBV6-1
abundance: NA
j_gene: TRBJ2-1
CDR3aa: CASRGASYNEQFF

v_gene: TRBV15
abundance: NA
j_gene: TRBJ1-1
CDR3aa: CATSGGWINTEAFF

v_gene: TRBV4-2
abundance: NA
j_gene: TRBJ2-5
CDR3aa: CASSQAAVQETQYF

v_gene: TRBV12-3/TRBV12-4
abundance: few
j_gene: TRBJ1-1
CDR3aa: CASSPGLSNTEAFF

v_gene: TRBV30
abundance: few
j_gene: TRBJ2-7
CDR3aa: CAWSVRRLAGDEQYF

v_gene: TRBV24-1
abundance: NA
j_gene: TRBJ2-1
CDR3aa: CATSDLRETYNEQFF

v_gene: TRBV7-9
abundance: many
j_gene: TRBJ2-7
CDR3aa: CASSLTHSYEQYF

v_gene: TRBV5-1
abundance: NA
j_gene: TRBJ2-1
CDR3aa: CASSQPRSYNEQFF

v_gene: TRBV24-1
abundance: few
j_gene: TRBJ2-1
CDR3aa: CATPGLPFLGQFF

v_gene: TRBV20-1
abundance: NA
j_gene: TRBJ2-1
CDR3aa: CSASGGRSYNEQFF

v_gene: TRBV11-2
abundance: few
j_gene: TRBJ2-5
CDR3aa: CASSLDVWGRGETQYF

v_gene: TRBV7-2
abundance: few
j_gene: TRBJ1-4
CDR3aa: CASSARQGAKEKLFF

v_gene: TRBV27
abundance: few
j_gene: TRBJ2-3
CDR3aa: CASSFGSGLSTDTQYF

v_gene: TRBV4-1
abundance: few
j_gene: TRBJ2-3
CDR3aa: CASSQVMVGTDTQYF

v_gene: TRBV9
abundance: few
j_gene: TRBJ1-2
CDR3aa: CASRATGALGYTF

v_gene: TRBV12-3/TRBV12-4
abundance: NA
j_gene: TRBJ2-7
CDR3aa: CASSFGGRGEQYF

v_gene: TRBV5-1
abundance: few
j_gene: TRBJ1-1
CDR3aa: CASSLNPGLNTEAFF

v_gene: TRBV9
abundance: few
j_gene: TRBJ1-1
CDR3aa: CASSVGGGGTEAFF

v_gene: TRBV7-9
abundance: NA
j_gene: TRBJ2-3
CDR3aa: CASSPWRTRAGTQYF

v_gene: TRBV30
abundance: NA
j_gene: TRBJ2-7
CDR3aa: CAWTAGSVYEQYF

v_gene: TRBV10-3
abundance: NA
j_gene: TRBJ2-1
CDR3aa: CAIKFSGGARNEQFF